The present T cell receptor (beta chain) was sequenced within a study of shared clonotypes between healthy human individuals. Study-wide findings and caveats: Approximately 4.6% of naive CD4 clonotypes were common to several donors. Only blood was sampled; tissue repertoires likely differ. Though the depth was large, rarefaction showed that sorted-subset sequencing was incomplete.

Researchers ran the assay at a deep level. Profiling relied on immunoSEQ multiplex PCR, and the TCRdb table lists in-frame clones only, not all of them. The sample consists of 1,400,000 or so clones, less than 99% of them appearing once. Worth noting for this clone: Its antigen remains unidentified. The sample holds other DNA sequences that translate to the same CDR3.

CDR3 length: 13 residues. V lost 4 bases and J 2 bases, leaving 8 bases between the germline ends. The germline gives CDR1 SGHTA, CDR2 FQGTGA. The material sequenced was naive CD4+ T cells sorted from blood. The sample's subset: CD45RA+ positively selected. This TCR was recovered from a man aged 30 to 45 in good health. The chain recombines TRBV7-3 with TRBJ1-1; D not resolved. CDR3 protein: CASSSQVNTEAFF. CDR3 coding DNA: TGTGCCAGCAGCTCGCAGGTTAACACTGAAGCTTTCTTT. Full variable domain (remainder filled in from reference TRBV7-3 and TRBJ1-1): GAGVSQTPSNKVTEKGKYVELRCDPISGHTALYWYRQSLGQGPEFLIYFQGTGAADDSGLPNDRFFAVRPEGSVSTLKIQRTERGDSAVYLCASSSQVNTEAFFGQGTRLTVV.